This T cell receptor (beta chain) is drawn from a study of blood T cell repertoires in COVID-19 (dated by TCRdb to the early 2020s). Turning to the overall study: Samples covering the acute and convalescent phases of COVID-19 were provided by collaborators in the United States, Italy and Spain. The material from the prospective study consisted of cDNA or gDNA derived from T cells, B-cell-depleted T cells, or PBMCs. Subjects who had been exposed to COVID-19, were actively infected with it, or had recovered from it provided the deeply sampled blood TCRbeta repertoires that made up the dataset. The repertoires were released in a freely available public database intended as a resource for research on the immune response to SARS-CoV-2. Samples came from the ongoing ImmuneRACE study (first 160 participants) plus 1,254 subjects from 6 global collaborators. A de-identified subject ID, COVID-19 status, age in years and sex were almost always included in the sample metadata. HLA class I and class II types, where available, came from metadata supplied by the sample provider rather than from assay-based typing.

Whole blood was collected in K2EDTA tubes by collaborating institutions according to the institutions' own protocols. For TCRbeta analysis, collaborator samples were shipped as frozen whole blood, as isolated PBMCs, or as DNA extracted from either sample type. General study outcomes and caveats: Clinical and demographic metadata were provided uncurated, with the amount varying by source and participant.

In regard to this clone: It lacks a known antigen. The input lacks base qualities; no much larger clone sits a single base away.

TCRbeta CDR3 regions were amplified from genomic DNA by means of the immunoSEQ Assay, a bias-controlled multiplex PCR. Regarding the original processing steps: Within the assay, amplification of reference gene primers was used to estimate how many nucleated cells each sample contained. To quantify the absolute abundance of each unique TCRbeta CDR3 rearrangement, sequence reads were collapsed and filtered. Productive Simpson clonality was computed per sample as the square root of Simpson's diversity index over productive rearrangements. As stored in TCRdb, this immuneACCESS dataset retains in-frame rearrangements with V and J assigned. A fraction of the clones does not appear; measured against another copy, unresolved V genes explain less than half of the discrepancy, and the remainder lacks a known reason. That table furnishes V, J and clone size, whereas the DNA furnished D and trimming. The sample records about 68,000 clones, almost 85% of which are singletons. The leading ten clones occupy 8% to 9% of the sample.

This clonotype was sampled from a man aged 50 or older with active COVID-19. Material: peripheral blood.

The DNA sequence is TGTGCCAGCAGCACCGGACAGGGGGAGACCCAGTACTTC. Its protein reads: CASSTGQGETQYF. This receptor chain uses TRBV5-4 and TRBJ2-5, with 9 middle bases fitting TRBD1. After removal of 4 bases from V and 5 bases from J, the junction retains 3 bases not matched to a gene. The germline V gene (reference sequence) sets CDR1 to SGHNT and CDR2 to YYREEE. CDR3 length: 13 amino acids, cysteine to phenylalanine. Only the CDR3 region is kept as DNA, spanning 39 bases read in frame from base 1. Outside the CDR3, residues come from the reference TRBV5-4 and TRBJ2-5 proteins, so the full variable domain is: ETGVTQSPTHLIKTRGQQVTLRCSSQSGHNTVSWYQQALGQGPQFIFQYYREEENGRGNFPPRFSGLQFPNYSSELNVNALELDDSALYLCASSTGQGETQYFGPGTRLLVL.